The rows below give T cell receptor beta chains drawn from one sample of a study of T cells in Graves' hyperthyroidism and ophthalmopathy. One entry per CDR3 protein results from TCRdb running MiXCR on the multiplex PCR reads. The table has approximately 530,000 distinct CDR3 sequences, 16% seen once; the top ten hold under 20%. The sample was blood. Receptors originate from a woman aged 18-29 years with Graves' hyperthyroidism. CDR3s include the opening cysteine and the closing phenylalanine or tryptophan. D genes are given only for firm matches. Expanded clones get a size class; other rows say once, few or many, or leave the size out.

TRBV6-1	many	NA	TRBJ1-5	CASSELGHGNQPQHF	TGTGCCAGCAGTGAATTGGGGCATGGCAATCAGCCCCAGCATTTT
TRBV28	many	NA	TRBJ1-1	CASRQGPEAFF	TGTGCCAGCAGACAGGGCCCTGAAGCTTTCTTT
TRBV20-1	many	TRBD2	TRBJ2-1	CSAAKAGGPDEQFF	TGCAGTGCTGCGAAAGCGGGAGGGCCGGATGAGCAGTTCTTC
TRBV11-3	many	TRBD2	TRBJ2-1	CASSLEPRGGHNEQFF	TGTGCCAGCAGCTTAGAACCCCGGGGGGGCCATAATGAGCAGTTCTTC
TRBV28	many	NA	TRBJ2-1	CASSLIYNEQFF	TGTGCCAGCAGCCTTATATACAATGAGCAGTTCTTC
TRBV6-1	many	NA	TRBJ2-2	CASRVPNRRNATGELFF	TGTGCCAGCAGGGTACCTAATAGGCGAAACGCCACCGGGGAGCTGTTTTTT
TRBV28	NA	TRBD2	TRBJ2-1	CASSPPRWTSGRGTYNEQFF	TGTGCCAGCTCACCACCGCGTTGGACTAGCGGGAGGGGGACCTACAATGAGCAGTTCTTC
TRBV7-9	few	TRBD2	TRBJ2-7	CASEAGVIAGEQYF	TGTGCCAGCGAGGCGGGAGTGATTGCCGGGGAGCAGTACTTC
TRBV5-4	NA	TRBD1	TRBJ2-1	CASSSRTGADNEQFF	TGTGCCAGCAGCTCCCGGACAGGCGCCGATAATGAGCAGTTCTTC
TRBV2	many	NA	TRBJ2-1	CASSTWGGSYNEQFF	TGTGCCAGCAGTACGTGGGGCGGCTCCTACAATGAGCAGTTCTTC
TRBV24-1	NA	NA	TRBJ2-2	CATLSGNTGELFF	TGTGCCACCTTAAGCGGGAACACCGGGGAGCTGTTTTTT
TRBV5-6	NA	NA	TRBJ2-3	CASSPHLTNLFTDTQYF	TGTGCCAGCAGCCCGCATCTGACTAACTTATTCACAGATACGCAGTATTTT
TRBV6-1	many	TRBD2	TRBJ2-1	CASSEEGPLAGLHNEQFF	TGTGCCAGCAGTGAAGAAGGGCCACTAGCGGGATTGCACAATGAGCAGTTCTTC
TRBV18	NA	NA	TRBJ1-2	CASSPLTRVDYGYTF	TGTGCCAGCTCACCCTTGACAAGAGTGGATTATGGCTACACCTTC
TRBV28	many	TRBD2	TRBJ2-5	CASSFPRLAGGTETQYF	TGTGCCAGCAGTTTTCCTCGACTAGCGGGAGGTACAGAGACCCAGTACTTT
TRBV6-4	few	NA	TRBJ2-6	CASSYWGASGANVLTF	TGTGCCAGCAGTTACTGGGGGGCTAGTGGGGCCAACGTCCTGACTTTC
TRBV29-1	NA	NA	TRBJ2-5	CSVRGRLETQYF	TGCAGCGTCCGTGGAAGGCTAGAGACCCAGTACTTC
TRBV24-1	NA	TRBD1	TRBJ2-1	CATSDYGTGDNEQFF	TGTGCCACCAGTGATTACGGGACAGGGGATAATGAGCAGTTCTTC
TRBV4-3	NA	NA	TRBJ2-3	CASSPLRLGATDTQYF	TGCGCCAGCAGCCCACTCCGGTTGGGGGCTACAGATACGCAGTATTTT
TRBV6-4	few	NA	TRBJ2-1	CASSDSGLGDYNEQFF	TGTGCCAGCAGTGACTCGGGTTTAGGGGACTACAATGAGCAGTTCTTC
TRBV28	NA	NA	TRBJ2-7	CASSFREDGSYEQYF	TGTGCCAGCAGTTTTCGGGAAGACGGATCCTACGAGCAGTACTTC
TRBV12-3/TRBV12-4	many	NA	TRBJ1-6	CASSATEPNSPLHF	TGTGCCAGCAGTGCGACCGAGCCCAATTCACCCCTCCACTTT
TRBV27	many	TRBD1	TRBJ1-2	CASRTGGNYGYTF	TGTGCCAGCAGGACAGGGGGTAACTATGGCTACACCTTC
TRBV9	NA	NA	TRBJ2-3	CASSVGSGAAQYF	TGTGCCAGCAGCGTAGGGTCGGGGGCCGCGCAGTATTTT
TRBV14	few	NA	TRBJ1-6	CASSPLQGVYSPLHF	TGTGCCAGCAGCCCCTTGCAGGGAGTTTATTCACCCCTCCACTTT